This is a list of T cell receptor beta chains from one sample in a study of blood T cell repertoires in COVID-19. Only in-frame clones appear in the TCRdb table, and some are missing; sequencing was by immunoSEQ multiplex PCR. Counted here are about 260,000 clones, 70% to 90% occurring once; the ten biggest clones make up approximately 5.1%. Sequencing was performed on peripheral blood. Receptors originate from an older woman with COVID-19, enrolled during active disease. Both conserved end residues are part of each CDR3. A D gene is named only where the DNA matches it firmly. Clone size, where shown, is once, few, many, or a class for clones that have expanded.

V gene	D gene	clone size	J gene	CDR3 protein	CDR3 DNA
TRBV14	.	.	TRBJ2-3	CASSQESRDKAWDTQYF	TGTGCCAGCAGCCAAGAATCCCGGGACAAAGCCTGGGATACGCAGTATTTT
TRBV2	.	.	TRBJ2-5	CASTVREGETQYF	TGTGCCAGCACCGTGAGGGAAGGAGAGACCCAGTACTTC
TRBV15	.	.	TRBJ2-7	CATSRDHLFRGEQYF	TGTGCCACCAGCAGAGATCACCTTTTTCGGGGCGAGCAGTACTTC
TRBV5-6	.	once	TRBJ2-1	CATINWRSNRNEQFF	TGTGCCACTATTAATTGGAGAAGCAATAGGAATGAGCAGTTCTTC
TRBV15	.	.	TRBJ2-5	CATSRVYGETQYF	TGTGCCACCAGCAGAGTTTACGGAGAGACCCAGTACTTC
TRBV4-1	TRBD2	.	TRBJ2-7	CASSQDRGTSGTYEQYF	TGCGCCAGCAGCCAAGATAGAGGGACTAGCGGAACATACGAGCAGTACTTC
TRBV5-6	.	.	TRBJ1-2	CASSLYRDYGYTF	TGTGCCAGCAGCTTGTACAGGGACTATGGCTACACCTTC
TRBV6-4	.	.	TRBJ1-1	CASSAEVGTEAFF	TGTGCCAGCAGTGCAGAGGTAGGCACTGAAGCTTTCTTT
TRBV4-2	TRBD1	.	TRBJ1-2	CASSQEPGQRYGYTF	TGTGCCAGCAGCCAAGAGCCGGGACAGAGATATGGCTACACCTTC
TRBV7-3	.	.	TRBJ2-1	CASSPHRTTKDEGGEQFF	TGTGCCAGCAGCCCCCATAGGACAACAAAAGACGAAGGGGGTGAGCAGTTCTTC
TRBV2	.	.	TRBJ1-5	CASSEGRVNQPQHF	TGTGCCAGCAGTGAGGGCAGGGTCAATCAGCCCCAGCATTTT
TRBV28	.	once	TRBJ2-1	CASSSPPTAYNEQFF	TGTGCCAGCAGTTCTCCCCCGACAGCCTACAATGAGCAGTTCTTC
TRBV5-1	TRBD1	few	TRBJ1-1	CASRTGDGRAFF	TGCGCCAGCAGGACAGGGGACGGCAGGGCTTTCTTT
TRBV6-5	.	.	TRBJ1-6	CASSYLGQGDSPLHF	TGTGCCAGCAGTTATCTGGGTCAGGGTGATTCACCCCTCCACTTT
TRBV24-1	.	.	TRBJ1-1	CATSALGGTEAFF	TGTGCCACCAGTGCGCTGGGAGGAACTGAAGCTTTCTTT
TRBV6-5	.	.	TRBJ1-1	CASTNKRGKTEAFF	TGTGCCAGCACCAATAAGCGAGGGAAGACTGAAGCTTTCTTT
TRBV21-1	.	.	TRBJ2-5	CASSKRTGRETQYF	TGTGCCAGCAGCAAGAGGACAGGGAGGGAGACCCAGTACTTC
TRBV7-3	TRBD2	.	TRBJ2-2	CASSPSRAGGTGELFF	TGTGCCAGCAGCCCTTCCCGTGCGGGGGGCACCGGGGAGCTGTTTTTT
TRBV30	.	once	TRBJ1-5	CAWGAAMSNQPQHF	TGTGCCTGGGGGGCAGCGATGAGCAATCAGCCCCAGCATTTT
TRBV27	TRBD2	.	TRBJ2-7	CASSPLAGGPGEQYF	TGTGCCAGCAGTCCGTTAGCGGGAGGGCCCGGGGAGCAGTACTTC
TRBV7-8	.	.	TRBJ2-7	CASSHAIYESYEQYF	TGTGCCAGCAGCCACGCGATTTATGAGTCCTACGAGCAGTACTTC
TRBV5-1	.	.	TRBJ1-4	CASGLSGQKNEKLFF	TGCGCCAGCGGACTCTCAGGACAGAAAAATGAAAAACTGTTTTTT
TRBV19	TRBD2	.	TRBJ2-1	CASRTLAGVYNEQFF	TGTGCCAGTAGGACACTAGCGGGAGTCTACAATGAGCAGTTCTTC
TRBV6-4	.	.	TRBJ2-6	CASSFRSGGANVLTF	TGTGCCAGCAGTTTCAGGTCCGGTGGGGCCAACGTCCTGACTTTC
TRBV19	TRBD2	.	TRBJ2-5	CASSMFSGRAGETQYF	TGTGCCAGTAGTATGTTTAGCGGGAGGGCCGGGGAGACCCAGTACTTC
TRBV5-1	.	.	TRBJ1-1	CASSATGYTEAFF	TGCGCCAGCAGCGCGACAGGTTACACTGAAGCTTTCTTT
TRBV5-1	TRBD1	.	TRBJ1-1	CASSARTGVTTEAFF	TGCGCCAGCAGCGCAAGGACAGGGGTCACCACTGAAGCTTTCTTT
TRBV19	TRBD1	.	TRBJ1-5	CASSMEPRSRQGNQPQHF	TGTGCCAGTAGTATGGAGCCACGTAGCCGACAGGGTAATCAGCCCCAGCATTTT
TRBV28	TRBD1	.	TRBJ1-5	CASRWTGENQPQHF	TGTGCCAGCAGATGGACAGGGGAGAATCAGCCCCAGCATTTT
TRBV24-1	TRBD2	.	TRBJ2-3	CATSAAGVGTGTDTQYF	TGTGCCACCAGTGCAGCGGGAGTAGGTACTGGCACAGATACGCAGTATTTT
TRBV3-1/TRBV3-2	TRBD1	.	TRBJ1-1	CASSQDRGLNTEAFF	TGTGCCAGCAGCCAGGACAGGGGTTTGAACACTGAAGCTTTCTTT
TRBV29-1	.	.	TRBJ2-5	CSVEGRGGETQYF	TGCAGCGTTGAAGGCAGGGGAGGGGAGACCCAGTACTTC
TRBV6-5	.	.	TRBJ1-2	CASSPLDRINYGYTF	TGTGCCAGCAGTCCATTGGACAGAATTAACTATGGCTACACCTTC
TRBV6-5	.	.	TRBJ1-2	CAIRENGGYGYTF	TGTGCCATCCGAGAAAATGGAGGCTATGGCTACACCTTC
TRBV29-1	TRBD1	once	TRBJ1-4	CSVPGTANEKLFF	TGCAGCGTTCCCGGGACAGCTAATGAAAAACTGTTTTTT
TRBV28	TRBD1	.	TRBJ2-7	CATNPHRGIGEQYF	TGTGCCACCAACCCCCACAGGGGGATAGGCGAGCAGTACTTC
TRBV5-6	TRBD1	.	TRBJ2-3	CASSGQGFTDTQYF	TGTGCCAGCAGCGGACAGGGTTTTACAGATACGCAGTATTTT
TRBV5-1	TRBD2	.	TRBJ2-7	CASRPTSGSDEQYF	TGCGCCAGCAGGCCCACTAGCGGGAGCGACGAGCAGTACTTC
TRBV5-6	.	.	TRBJ1-5	CASSLGQGTQHF	TGTGCCAGCAGCTTGGGGCAGGGGACCCAGCATTTT
TRBV9	.	.	TRBJ1-5	CASSVGQGRDQPQHF	TGTGCCAGCAGCGTAGGGCAGGGGAGAGATCAGCCCCAGCATTTT
TRBV7-2	TRBD2	.	TRBJ2-2	CASSLRGGRALTGELFF	TGTGCCAGCAGCTTGCGTGGCGGGAGGGCCCTCACCGGGGAGCTGTTTTTT
TRBV2	.	.	TRBJ1-5	CASSDVVGGLGPQHF	TGTGCCAGCAGTGATGTCGTAGGAGGGTTAGGGCCCCAGCATTTT
TRBV19	.	.	TRBJ1-5	CASSIRREQPQHF	TGTGCCAGTAGTATCCGTCGAGAACAGCCCCAGCATTTT
TRBV19	.	.	TRBJ2-7	CASTLGMAGSYEQYF	TGTGCCAGTACCTTGGGAATGGCGGGCTCCTACGAGCAGTACTTC
TRBV7-7	TRBD2	.	TRBJ2-1	CASSLVLAGGEQFF	TGTGCCAGCAGCTTAGTCCTAGCGGGAGGTGAGCAGTTCTTC
TRBV7-2	TRBD1	.	TRBJ1-4	CASSLGQGGNEKLFF	TGTGCCAGCAGCTTAGGGCAGGGGGGTAATGAAAAACTGTTTTTT
TRBV6-2/TRBV6-3	TRBD1	.	TRBJ2-7	CASSRASGTAYEQYF	TGTGCCAGCAGCCGCGCATCCGGGACAGCCTACGAGCAGTACTTC
TRBV6-4	.	.	TRBJ2-2	CASSLQGPANTGELFF	TGTGCCAGCAGTCTACAGGGACCTGCGAACACCGGGGAGCTGTTTTTT
TRBV27	TRBD1	.	TRBJ1-1	CASSPGGTEAFF	TGTGCCAGCAGTCCAGGGGGCACTGAAGCTTTCTTT
TRBV5-6	TRBD1	.	TRBJ2-7	CASSPTGQVYEQYF	TGTGCCAGCAGCCCTACCGGACAGGTATACGAGCAGTACTTC
TRBV19	TRBD1	.	TRBJ1-1	CATSGQMNTEAFF	TGTGCCACCTCGGGACAGATGAACACTGAAGCTTTCTTT
TRBV9	TRBD2	.	TRBJ2-7	CASSPGGAGGQVEQYF	TGTGCCAGCAGCCCAGGGGGGGCGGGAGGGCAAGTCGAGCAGTACTTC
TRBV5-1	.	.	TRBJ2-5	CASSLGTQVAAETQYF	TGCGCCAGCAGCTTAGGGACACAGGTCGCGGCGGAGACCCAGTACTTC
TRBV6-1	.	.	TRBJ2-3	CASSEARVNTQYF	TGTGCCAGCAGTGAAGCCCGGGTAAATACGCAGTATTTT
TRBV9	.	once	TRBJ2-1	CATSRESYNEQFF	TGTGCCACCTCGAGGGAGTCCTACAATGAGCAGTTCTTC